This TCR beta chain was sequenced for a study of early T cells in non-severe SARS-CoV-2 infection. Study at large: Chains from this unsorted whole-blood bulk RNA could not be paired. Whole-study findings and limits: A preference for anti-spike CD8 responses marked VDJdb matching, which missed private and CD4 specificities.

The CDR3 loop spans 15 amino acids. Germline assignment: CDR1 SEHNR and CDR2 FQNEAQ (reference sequence). Trimming cost V 4 bases and J 7 bases, with 17 bases left between them. In this sample, this clonotype turned up a few times. Its antigen is not identified. Each single cDNA molecule received a unique molecular identifier. TCRdb reanalysed the 5' RACE reads using MiXCR and keeps one entry per CDR3 protein. This sample has about 80,000 distinct CDR3 sequences, with 14% found just once. The chain links TRBV7-9 to TRBJ2-4, with D perhaps being TRBD1 or TRBD2 (5 bases each). The material sequenced was whole blood. This receptor was identified in an adult who was a healthcare worker with PCR-confirmed SARS-CoV-2 infection or an uninfected control (not recorded which). CDR3 nucleotide sequence: TGTGCCAGCAGCTCCCATTCAGGGAGTGTGAACATTCAGTACTTC. It codes for CASSSHSGSVNIQYF.